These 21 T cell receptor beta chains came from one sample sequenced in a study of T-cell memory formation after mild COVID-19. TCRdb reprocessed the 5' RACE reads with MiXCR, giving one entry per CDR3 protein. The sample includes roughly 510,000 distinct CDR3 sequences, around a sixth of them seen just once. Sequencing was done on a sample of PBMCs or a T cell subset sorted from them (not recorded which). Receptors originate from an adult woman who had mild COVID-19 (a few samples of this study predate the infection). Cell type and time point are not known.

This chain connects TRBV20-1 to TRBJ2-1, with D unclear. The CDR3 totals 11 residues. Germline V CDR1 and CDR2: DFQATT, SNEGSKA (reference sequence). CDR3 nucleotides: TGCGGATCGACCCCCCTCAGTGAGCAGTTCTTC. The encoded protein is CGSTPLSEQFF.

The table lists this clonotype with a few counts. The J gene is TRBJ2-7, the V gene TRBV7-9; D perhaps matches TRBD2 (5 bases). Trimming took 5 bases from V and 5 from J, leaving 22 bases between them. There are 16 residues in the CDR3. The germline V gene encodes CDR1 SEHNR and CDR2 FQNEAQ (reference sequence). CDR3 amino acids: CASSPSSVRPSDEQYF. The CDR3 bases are TGTGCCAGCAGCCCTAGCTCCGTACGGCCCTCGGACGAGCAGTACTTC.

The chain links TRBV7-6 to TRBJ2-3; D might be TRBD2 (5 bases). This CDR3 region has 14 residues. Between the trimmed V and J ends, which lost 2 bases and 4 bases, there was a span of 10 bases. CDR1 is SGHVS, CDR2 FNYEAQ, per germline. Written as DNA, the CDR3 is TGTGCCAGCAGCTTAACTAGAAGCGCAGATACGCAGTATTTT. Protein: CASSLTRSADTQYF. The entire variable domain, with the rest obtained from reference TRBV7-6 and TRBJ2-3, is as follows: GAGVSQSPRYKVTKRGQDVALRCDPISGHVSLYWYRQALGQGPEFLTYFNYEAQQDKSGLPNDRFSAERPEGSISTLTIQRTEQRDSAMYRCASSLTRSADTQYFGPGTRLTVL.

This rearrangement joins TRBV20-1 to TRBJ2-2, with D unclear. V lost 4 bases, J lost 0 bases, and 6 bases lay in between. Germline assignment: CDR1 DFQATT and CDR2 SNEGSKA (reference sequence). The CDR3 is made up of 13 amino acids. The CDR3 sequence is CSANQANTGELFF. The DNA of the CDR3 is TGCAGTGCTAATCAGGCGAACACCGGGGAGCTGTTTTTT.

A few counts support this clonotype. The CDR3 here is CASSFLRDSNLNEQFF. As DNA, the CDR3 is TGCGCCAGCAGCTTCCTCCGGGACTCCAACCTCAATGAGCAGTTCTTC. The chain couples TRBV5-1 to TRBJ2-1; tentatively, D is TRBD2 (6 bases). Germline CDR1 is SGHRS and CDR2 is YFSETQ. The CDR3 spans 16 residues. The V gene lost 2 bases and the J gene lost 6 bases, with 18 bases spanning the gap.

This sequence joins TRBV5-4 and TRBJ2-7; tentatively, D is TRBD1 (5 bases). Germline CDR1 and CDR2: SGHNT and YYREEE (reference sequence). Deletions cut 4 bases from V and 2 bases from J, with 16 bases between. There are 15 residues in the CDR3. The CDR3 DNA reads TGTGCCAGCAGCCCCCAGGGAAAAGGGACCTACGAGCAGTACTTC. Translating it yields CASSPQGKGTYEQYF.

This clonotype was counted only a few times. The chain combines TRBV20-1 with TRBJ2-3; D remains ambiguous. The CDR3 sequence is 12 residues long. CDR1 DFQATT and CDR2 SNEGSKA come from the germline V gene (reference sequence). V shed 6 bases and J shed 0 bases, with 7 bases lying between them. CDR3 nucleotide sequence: TGCAGTGCCCTAGACAGCACAGATACGCAGTATTTT. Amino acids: CSALDSTDTQYF.

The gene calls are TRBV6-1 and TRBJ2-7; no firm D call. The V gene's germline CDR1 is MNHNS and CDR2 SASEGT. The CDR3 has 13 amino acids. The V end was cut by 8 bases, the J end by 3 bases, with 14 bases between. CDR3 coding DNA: TGTGCCAGCCTAGAAAGGCTATTCTACGAGCAGTACTTC. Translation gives CASLERLFYEQYF.

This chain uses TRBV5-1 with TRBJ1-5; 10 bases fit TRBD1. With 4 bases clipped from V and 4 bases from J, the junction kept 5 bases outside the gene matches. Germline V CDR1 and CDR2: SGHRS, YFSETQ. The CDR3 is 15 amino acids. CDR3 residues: CASSPGQGRNQPQHF. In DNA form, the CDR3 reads TGCGCCAGCAGCCCGGGACAGGGGAGGAATCAGCCCCAGCATTTT.

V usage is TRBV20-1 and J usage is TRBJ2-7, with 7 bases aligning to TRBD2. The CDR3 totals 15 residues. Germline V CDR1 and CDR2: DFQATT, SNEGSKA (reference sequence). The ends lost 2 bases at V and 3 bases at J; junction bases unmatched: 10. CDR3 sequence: CSARSGAGAGYEQYF. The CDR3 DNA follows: TGCAGTGCTAGATCGGGCGCGGGAGCCGGCTACGAGCAGTACTTC.

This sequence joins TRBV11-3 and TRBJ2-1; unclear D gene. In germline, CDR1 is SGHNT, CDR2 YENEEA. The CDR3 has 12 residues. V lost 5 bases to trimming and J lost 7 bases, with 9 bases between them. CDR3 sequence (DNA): TGTGCCAGCAGCAACCCAGCGAATGAGCAGTTCTTC. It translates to CASSNPANEQFF. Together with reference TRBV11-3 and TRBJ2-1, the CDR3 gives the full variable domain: EAGVVQSPRYKIIEKKQPVAFWCNPISGHNTLYWYLQNLGQGPELLIRYENEEAVDDSQLPKDRFSAERLKGVDSTLKIQPAELGDSAVYLCASSNPANEQFFGPGTRLTVL.

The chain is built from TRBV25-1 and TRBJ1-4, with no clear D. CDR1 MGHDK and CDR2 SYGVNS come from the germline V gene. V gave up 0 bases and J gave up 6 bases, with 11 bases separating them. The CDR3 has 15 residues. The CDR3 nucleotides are TGTGCCAGCAGTGAATACCACCGAAAGGATGAAAAACTGTTTTTT. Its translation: CASSEYHRKDEKLFF. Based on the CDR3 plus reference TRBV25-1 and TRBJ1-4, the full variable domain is EADIYQTPRYLVIGTGKKITLECSQTMGHDKMYWYQQDPGMELHLIHYSYGVNSTEKGDLSSESTVSRIRTEHFPLTLESARPSHTSQYLCASSEYHRKDEKLFFGSGTQLSVL.

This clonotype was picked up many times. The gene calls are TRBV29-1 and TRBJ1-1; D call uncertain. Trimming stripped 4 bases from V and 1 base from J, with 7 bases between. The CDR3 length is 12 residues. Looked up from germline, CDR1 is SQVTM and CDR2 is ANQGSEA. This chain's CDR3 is CSVGGGNTEAFF. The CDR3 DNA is TGCAGCGTTGGGGGAGGGAACACTGAAGCTTTCTTT.

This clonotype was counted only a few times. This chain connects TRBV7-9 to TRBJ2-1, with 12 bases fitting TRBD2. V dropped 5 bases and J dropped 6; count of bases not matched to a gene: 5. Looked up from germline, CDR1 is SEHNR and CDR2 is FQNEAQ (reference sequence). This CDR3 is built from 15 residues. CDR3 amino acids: CASSPRTSGANEQFF. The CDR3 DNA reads TGTGCCAGCAGCCCCCGGACTAGCGGGGCCAATGAGCAGTTCTTC.

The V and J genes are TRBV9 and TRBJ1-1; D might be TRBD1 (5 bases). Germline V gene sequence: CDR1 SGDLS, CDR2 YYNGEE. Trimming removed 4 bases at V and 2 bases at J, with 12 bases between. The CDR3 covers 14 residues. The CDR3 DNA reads TGTGCCAGCAGCTACCGGGACGATAACACTGAAGCTTTCTTT. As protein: CASSYRDDNTEAFF.

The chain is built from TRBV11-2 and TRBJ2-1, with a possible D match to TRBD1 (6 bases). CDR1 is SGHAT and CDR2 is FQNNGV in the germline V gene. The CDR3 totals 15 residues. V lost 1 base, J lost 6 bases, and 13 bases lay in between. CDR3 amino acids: CASSLVQGFSNEQFF. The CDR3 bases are TGTGCCAGCAGCTTAGTTCAGGGGTTCAGCAATGAGCAGTTCTTC.

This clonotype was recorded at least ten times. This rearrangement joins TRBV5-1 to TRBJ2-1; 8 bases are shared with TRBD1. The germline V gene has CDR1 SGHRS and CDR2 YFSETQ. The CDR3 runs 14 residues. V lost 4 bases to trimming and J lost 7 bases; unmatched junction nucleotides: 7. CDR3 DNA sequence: TGCGCCAGCAGCCTGGACAGGGTAGGAAATGAGCAGTTCTTC. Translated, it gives CASSLDRVGNEQFF.

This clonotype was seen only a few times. The CDR3: CASSSGQGGSPLHF. DNA of the CDR3: TGTGCCAGCAGTTCAGGACAGGGTGGTTCACCCCTCCACTTT. The J gene is TRBJ1-6, the V gene TRBV27, with 8 bases matching TRBD1. Per germline, CDR1 MNHEY and CDR2 SMNVEV (reference sequence). After removal of 4 bases from V and 9 bases from J, the junction contained 5 bases not matched to a gene. The CDR3 loop spans 14 amino acids.

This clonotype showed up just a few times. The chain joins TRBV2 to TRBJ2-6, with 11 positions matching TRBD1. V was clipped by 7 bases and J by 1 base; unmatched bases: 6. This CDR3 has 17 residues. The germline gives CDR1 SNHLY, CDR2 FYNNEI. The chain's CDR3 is CASTEDRGLSGANVLTF. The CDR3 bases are TGTGCCAGCACCGAGGACAGGGGGCTATCTGGGGCCAACGTCCTGACTTTC.

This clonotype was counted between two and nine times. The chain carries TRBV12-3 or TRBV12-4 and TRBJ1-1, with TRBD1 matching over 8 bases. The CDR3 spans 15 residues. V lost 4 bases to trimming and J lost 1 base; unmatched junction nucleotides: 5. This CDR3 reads CASSSTGQANTEAFF. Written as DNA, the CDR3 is TGTGCCAGCAGTTCGACGGGACAGGCGAACACTGAAGCTTTCTTT.

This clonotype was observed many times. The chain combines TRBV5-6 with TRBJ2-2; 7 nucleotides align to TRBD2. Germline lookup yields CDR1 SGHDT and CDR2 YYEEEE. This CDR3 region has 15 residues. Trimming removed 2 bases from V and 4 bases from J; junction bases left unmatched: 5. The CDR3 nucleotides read TGTGCCAGCAGCTTCATCCAGCGGGGCACCGGGGAGCTGTTTTTT. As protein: CASSFIQRGTGELFF.